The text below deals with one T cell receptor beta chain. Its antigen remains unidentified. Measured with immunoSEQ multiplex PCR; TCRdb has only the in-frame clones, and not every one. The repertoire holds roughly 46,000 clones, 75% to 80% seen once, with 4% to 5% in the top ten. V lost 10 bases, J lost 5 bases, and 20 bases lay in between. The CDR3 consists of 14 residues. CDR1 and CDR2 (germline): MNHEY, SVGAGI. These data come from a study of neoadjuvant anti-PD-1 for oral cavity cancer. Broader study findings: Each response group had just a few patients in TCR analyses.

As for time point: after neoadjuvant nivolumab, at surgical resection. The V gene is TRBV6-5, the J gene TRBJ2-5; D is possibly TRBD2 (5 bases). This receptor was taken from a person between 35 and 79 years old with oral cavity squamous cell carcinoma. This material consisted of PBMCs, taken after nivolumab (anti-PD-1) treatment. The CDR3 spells CATTPPGIGETQYF. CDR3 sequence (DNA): TGTGCCACTACGCCCCCCGGGATAGGGGAGACCCAGTACTTC.